This T cell receptor beta chain was recovered during a study of T cells expressing NK-cell markers. Study information: Seven of the eight sequenced donors were classified as HCMV-seropositive, and one was classified as seronegative.

This CDR3 has 16 residues. Per the germline V gene, CDR1 is SEHNR and CDR2 is FQNEAQ (reference sequence). 5'RACE template switching with UMIs produced the TCR beta cDNA. TCRdb reprocessed the 5' RACE reads, keeping one entry per CDR3 protein, no DNA. The sample includes about 370,000 distinct CDR3 sequences. This chain uses TRBV7-9 with TRBJ2-3; as DNA is missing, the TRBD2 call by TCRdb cannot be tested. Sequenced material: blood T cells: a sorted CD56 or NKG2C T cell subset, CD4+ or CD8+ T cells, or bulk PBMC T cells (not recorded which). The clonotype was recovered from a woman aged 45-60 years in good health. This CDR3 is CASSILAGGSTDTQYF.